This T cell receptor beta chain is from a study of CD8 T cells in ankylosing spondylitis. This clonotype was recorded a few times. The target antigen is unknown. TCRdb used MiXCR to reprocess the 5' RACE reads, holding one entry per CDR3 protein. The table shows a few hundred thousand distinct CDR3 sequences, with 20% to 25% occurring only once. Study results and caveats: Blood from ankylosing spondylitis patients appeared to carry a characteristic roughly 8-variant TCR beta motif. Clones that were linked to disease were CD8+ and were relatively rare in peripheral blood.

The CDR3 is 13 residues long. The germline V gene has CDR1 SQVTM and CDR2 ANQGSEA. V lost 2 bases to trimming and J lost 6 bases, with 14 bases between them. V is TRBV29-1 and J is TRBJ2-7; the D gene is possibly TRBD2 (6 bases). Sequencing was carried out using blood, either unsorted or a sorted T cell fraction (not recorded which). The clonotype comes from a male donor with ankylosing spondylitis. The CDR3 region has the DNA TGCAGCGTTGAACCGGAGGGATTCGGCGAGCAGTACTTC. This translates into CSVEPEGFGEQYF.